Below, 9 T cell receptor delta chains from the same sample are listed, as sequenced in a study of DNA immune sequencing with unique molecular identifiers. A 32-plex genomic DNA assay used primers for all 8 TRDV and 4 TRDJ genes. A 12-nucleotide UMI was added during 2 to 3 barcoding PCR cycles before adapter PCR. TCRdb reanalyzed the multiplex PCR reads using CATT. Of more than 2,000 delta-chain clones in the sample, roughly an eighth were seen once. Source material: gamma-delta T cells from PBMCs. These receptors were collected from a human donor in good health.

No V gene call is available, although the J gene is TRDJ1; TRDD3, the table's D call, was not compared with the DNA. CDR3 length: 21 residues. The CDR3 region is CACDTKVRKLFLLLNADKLIF. CDR3 nucleotide sequence: TGTGCCTGTGACACCAAGGTGAGGAAGCTATTCCTACTACTAAACGCCGATAAACTCATCTTT.

This clone is medium-sized by share. This rearrangement joins TRAV38-2/DV8 to TRDJ1, with TRDD3 matching 12 bases. The germline CDR1 and CDR2 sequences are TSESDYY and QEAYKQQN. After removal of 7 bases from V and 0 bases from J, the junction contained 19 bases not matched to a gene. This CDR3 is built from 20 residues. The CDR3 sequence is CAYSYGCLGDTLGDTDKLIF. CDR3 nucleotides: TGTGCTTATTCCTATGGCTGTCTGGGGGATACGCTTGGCGACACCGATAAACTCATCTTT.

On this clone: A much larger clone differs from this one at a single base, so this may be a read error. V gene TRDV2 combines with J gene TRDJ1; 8 bases are a match to TRDD3. The V gene's germline CDR1 is GEAIGNYY and CDR2 EKD. V lost 0 bases, J lost 4 bases, and 18 bases stayed unmatched. There are 19 residues in the CDR3. The CDR3 DNA reads TGTGCCTGTGACACCGTTGCGACTGGGGGCCCCCCCTACAACGATAAACTCATCTTT. It specifies CACDTVATGGPPYNDKLIF.

By share of the sample, this clone is medium-sized (0.01 to 0.1%). This specimen includes other DNA sequences encoding the same CDR3. The chain is built from TRDV2 and TRDJ1; 8 bases are shared with TRDD3. The V segment lost 0 bases and the J segment 3 bases; nucleotides outside the gene matches: 5. Germline assignment: CDR1 GEAIGNYY and CDR2 EKD. This CDR3 is built from 15 residues. The CDR3 sequence is CACDTVGGFPDKLIF. In nucleotides, the CDR3 is TGTGCCTGTGACACCGTTGGGGGATTCCCCGATAAACTCATCTTT.

Notes on this clone: A far larger clone is just one base off, so this is likely a read error. The V call is TRDV2, the J call TRDJ1, with a weak D call TRDD3 (6 bases). Germline values: CDR1 GEAIGNYY, CDR2 EKD. V was pared by 3 bases and J by 3 bases, with 34 bases between. The CDR3 consists of 21 residues. The chain's CDR3 is CACDPLGSTQIVGMYADKLIF. CDR3 bases: TGTGCCTGTGACCCACTTGGGTCCACCCAGATCGTGGGGATGTACGCCGATAAACTCATCTTT.

This clone has just a few counts. A far larger clone is one base from this, pointing to a likely read error. This sample includes further DNA sequences coding for the same CDR3. J is TRDJ1 and V is TRDV2; 8 bases line up with TRDD3. The CDR3 totals 18 residues. Germline values: CDR1 GEAIGNYY, CDR2 EKD. DNA for the CDR3: TGTGCCTGTGACCCCGTACTGGGGGCCAATATTTACACAGATAAACTCATCTTT. It codes for CACDPVLGANIYTDKLIF.

This clone ranks as large. Other DNA sequences in the same sample also yield this CDR3. CDR3 nucleotides: TGTGCCTGTGACACCCTCCTGGGCAGCTCCTGGGACACCCGACAGATGTTTTTC. This gives the protein CACDTLLGSSWDTRQMFF. The V and J genes are TRDV2 and TRDJ3, with a possible D match to TRDD3 (5 bases). The germline V gene has CDR1 GEAIGNYY and CDR2 EKD. V was cut by 0 bases and J by 0 bases, with 11 bases left in between. The CDR3 is 18 residues long.

This clone was counted a few times. A far larger clone is off by one base, so a read error is likely. Other DNA sequences in this specimen translate into the identical CDR3. V gene TRDV2 combines with J gene TRDJ1, with D hard to call. The CDR3 contains 14 residues. Germline V gives CDR1 GEAIGNYY, CDR2 EKD. Written as DNA, the CDR3 is TGTGCCTGTGACTACGTGGAATGGGCCGATAAACTTATCTTT. This codes for CACDYVEWADKLIF.

By sample fraction, this clone is medium-sized. The CDR3 spells CALGEYVVLRTGGYQKKVHLKPQDKLIF. DNA for the CDR3: TGTGCTCTTGGGGAATATGTGGTCCTACGAACCGGGGGATACCAAAAAAAAGTTCACCTTAAACCTCAAGATAAACTCATCTTT. This chain connects TRDV1 to TRDJ1, with 9 bases lining up with TRDD3. Unmatched junction bases numbered 45, after V lost 2 bases and J lost 5 bases. The CDR3 spans 28 residues. Germline-derived CDR1 and CDR2 are TSWWSYY and QGS.